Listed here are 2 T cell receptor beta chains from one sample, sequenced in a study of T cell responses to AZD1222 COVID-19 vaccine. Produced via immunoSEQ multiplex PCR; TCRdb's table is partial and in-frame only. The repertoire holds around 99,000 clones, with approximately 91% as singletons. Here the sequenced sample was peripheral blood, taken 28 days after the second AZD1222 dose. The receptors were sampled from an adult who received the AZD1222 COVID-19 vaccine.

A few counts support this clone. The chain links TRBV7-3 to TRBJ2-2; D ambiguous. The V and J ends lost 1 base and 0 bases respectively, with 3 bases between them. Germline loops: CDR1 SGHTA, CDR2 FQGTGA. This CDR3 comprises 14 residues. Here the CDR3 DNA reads TGTGCCAGCAGCTTAATATCGAACACCGGGGAGCTGTTTTTT. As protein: CASSLISNTGELFF.

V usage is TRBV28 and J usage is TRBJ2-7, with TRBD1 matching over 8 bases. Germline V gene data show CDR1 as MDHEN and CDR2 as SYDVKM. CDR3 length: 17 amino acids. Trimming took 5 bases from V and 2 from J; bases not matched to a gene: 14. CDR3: CASSVPGGHQTTYEQYF. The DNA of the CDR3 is TGTGCCAGCAGTGTCCCAGGGGGCCATCAAACTACCTACGAGCAGTACTTC.